This T cell receptor beta chain was sequenced in a study of prognosis after radiotherapy for stage I lung cancer. Study observations and caveats: In patients with versus without metastases, TRBV and TRBJ gene usage reportedly differed.

By share of the sample, this clonotype is medium-sized. Its antigen remains unidentified. Multiplex PCR, run in two rounds, amplified TCR beta CDR3 from genomic DNA. Individual primers that were specific to each TRBV and TRBJ gene served in first-round PCR. In TCRdb, the multiplex PCR reads were re-called with MiXCR into one record per CDR3 protein. The data hold more than 15,000 distinct CDR3 sequences, with more than 15% observed a single time. J gave up 0 bases and V 7 bases, and 11 bases lay outside the gene matches. Germline V gene sequence: CDR1 DFQATT, CDR2 SNEGSKA (reference sequence). This CDR3 region has 16 residues.

This receptor was identified in a donor at least 50 years old with non-small cell lung cancer. This chain connects TRBV20-1 to TRBJ2-3, with 9 bases identical to TRBD2. This material consisted of PBMCs, taken before or after stereotactic body radiation therapy (not recorded which). CDR3 loop: CSVTPRLAASTDTQYF. Here the CDR3 DNA reads TGCAGTGTTACCCCTCGACTAGCGGCTAGCACAGATACGCAGTATTTT.